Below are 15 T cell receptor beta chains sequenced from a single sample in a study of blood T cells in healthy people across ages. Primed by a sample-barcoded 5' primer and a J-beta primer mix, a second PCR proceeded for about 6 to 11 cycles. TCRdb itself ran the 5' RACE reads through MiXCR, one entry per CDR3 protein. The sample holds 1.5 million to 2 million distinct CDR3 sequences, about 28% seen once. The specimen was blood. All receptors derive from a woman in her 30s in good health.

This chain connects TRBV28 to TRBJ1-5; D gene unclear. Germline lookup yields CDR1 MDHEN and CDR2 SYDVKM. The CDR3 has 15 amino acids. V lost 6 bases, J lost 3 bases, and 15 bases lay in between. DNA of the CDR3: TGTGCCAGCAGGGGCGAATCCAGATACAATCAGCCCCAGCATTTT. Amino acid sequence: CASRGESRYNQPQHF.

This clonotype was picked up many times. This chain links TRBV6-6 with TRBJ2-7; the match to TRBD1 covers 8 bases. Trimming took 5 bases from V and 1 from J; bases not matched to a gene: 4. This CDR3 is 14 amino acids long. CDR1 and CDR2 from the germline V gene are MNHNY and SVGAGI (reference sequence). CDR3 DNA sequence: TGTGCCAGCAGTGTGACAGGGGCGTCCTACGAGCAGTACTTC. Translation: CASSVTGASYEQYF.

The CDR3 here is CASSPGFDEQFF. Written as DNA, the CDR3 is TGCGCCAGCAGTCCCGGTTTCGATGAGCAGTTCTTC. The rearrangement links TRBV5-1 to TRBJ2-1, with no clear D. The CDR3 runs to 12 residues. V was shortened by 5 bases and J by 8 bases, with 11 bases between the two germline ends. Germline values: CDR1 SGHRS, CDR2 YFSETQ. Using reference TRBV5-1 and TRBJ2-1 for the parts outside the CDR3, the full variable domain is KAGVTQTPRYLIKTRGQQVTLSCSPISGHRSVSWYQQTPGQGLQFLFEYFSETQRNKGNFPGRFSGRQFSNSRSEMNVSTLELGDSALYLCASSPGFDEQFFGPGTRLTVL.

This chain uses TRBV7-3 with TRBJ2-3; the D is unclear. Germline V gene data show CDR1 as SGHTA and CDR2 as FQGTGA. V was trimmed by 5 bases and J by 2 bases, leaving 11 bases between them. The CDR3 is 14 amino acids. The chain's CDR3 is CASSQGGFTDTQYF. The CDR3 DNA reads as TGTGCCAGCAGCCAAGGCGGATTCACAGATACGCAGTATTTT.

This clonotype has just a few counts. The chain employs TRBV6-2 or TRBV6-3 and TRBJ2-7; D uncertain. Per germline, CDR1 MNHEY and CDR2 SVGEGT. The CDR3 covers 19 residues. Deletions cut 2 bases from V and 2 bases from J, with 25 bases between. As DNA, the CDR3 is TGTGCCAGCAGTTACCGGTTGCATATCGCGGAGCCCTCCACCTACGAGCAGTACTTC. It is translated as CASSYRLHIAEPSTYEQYF.

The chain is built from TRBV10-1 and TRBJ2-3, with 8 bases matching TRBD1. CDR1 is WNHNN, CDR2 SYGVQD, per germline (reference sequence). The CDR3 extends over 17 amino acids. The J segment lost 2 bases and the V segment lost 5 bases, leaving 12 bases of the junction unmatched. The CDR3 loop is CASSNTTGTGVTDTQYF. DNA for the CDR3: TGCGCCAGCAGTAATACCACCGGGACAGGAGTCACAGATACGCAGTATTTT.

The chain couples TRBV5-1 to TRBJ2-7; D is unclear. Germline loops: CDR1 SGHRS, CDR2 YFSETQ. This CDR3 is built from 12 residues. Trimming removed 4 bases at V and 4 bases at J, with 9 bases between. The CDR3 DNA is TGCGCCAGCAGCCGGAACCCTTACGAGCAGTACTTC. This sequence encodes CASSRNPYEQYF.

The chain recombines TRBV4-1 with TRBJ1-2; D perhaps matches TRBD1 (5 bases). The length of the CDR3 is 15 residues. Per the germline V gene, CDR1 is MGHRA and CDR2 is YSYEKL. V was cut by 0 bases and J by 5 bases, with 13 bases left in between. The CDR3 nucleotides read TGCGCCAGCAGCCAAGATACGGGGGAACTTTATGGCTACACCTTC. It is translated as CASSQDTGELYGYTF.

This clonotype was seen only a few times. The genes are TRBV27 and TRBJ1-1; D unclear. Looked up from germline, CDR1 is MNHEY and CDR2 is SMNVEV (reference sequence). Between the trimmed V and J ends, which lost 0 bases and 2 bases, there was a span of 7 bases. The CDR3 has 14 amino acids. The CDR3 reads CASSLSRQNTEAFF. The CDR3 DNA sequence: TGTGCCAGCAGTTTATCTCGGCAAAACACTGAAGCTTTCTTT.

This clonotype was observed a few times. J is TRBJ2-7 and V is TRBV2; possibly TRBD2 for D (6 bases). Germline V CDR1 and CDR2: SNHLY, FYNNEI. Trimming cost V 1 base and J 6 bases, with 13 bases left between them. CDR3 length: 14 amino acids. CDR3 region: CASSEELRGVEQYF. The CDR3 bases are TGTGCCAGCAGTGAAGAGTTGCGGGGTGTCGAGCAGTACTTC.

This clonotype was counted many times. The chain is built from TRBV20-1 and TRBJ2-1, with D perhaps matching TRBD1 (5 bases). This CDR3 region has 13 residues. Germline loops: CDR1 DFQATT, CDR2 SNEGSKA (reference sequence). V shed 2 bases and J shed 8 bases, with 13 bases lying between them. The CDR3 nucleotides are TGCAGTGCTAGAAACCCAGGGTACTATGAGCAGTTCTTC. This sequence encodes CSARNPGYYEQFF.

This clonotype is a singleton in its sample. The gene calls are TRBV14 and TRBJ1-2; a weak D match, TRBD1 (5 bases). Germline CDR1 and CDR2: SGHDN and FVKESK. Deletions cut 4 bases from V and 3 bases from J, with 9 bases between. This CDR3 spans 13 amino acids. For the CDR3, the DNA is TGTGCCAGCAGCCCGGGACGTTACTATGGCTACACCTTC. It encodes CASSPGRYYGYTF. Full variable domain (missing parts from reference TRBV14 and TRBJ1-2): EAGVTQFPSHSVIEKGQTVTLRCDPISGHDNLYWYRRVMGKEIKFLLHFVKESKQDESGMPNNRFLAERTGGTYSTLKVQPAELEDSGVYFCASSPGRYYGYTFGSGTRLTVV.

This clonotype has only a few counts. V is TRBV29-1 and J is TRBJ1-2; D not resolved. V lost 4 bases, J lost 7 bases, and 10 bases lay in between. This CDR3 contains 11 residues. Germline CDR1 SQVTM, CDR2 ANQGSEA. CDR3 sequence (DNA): TGCAGCGTTGCAGGCTCTGGTGGCTACACCTTC. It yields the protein CSVAGSGGYTF. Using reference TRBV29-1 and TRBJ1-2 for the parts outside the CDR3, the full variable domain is SAVISQKPSRDICQRGTSLTIQCQVDSQVTMMFWYRQQPGQSLTLIATANQGSEATYESGFVIDKFPISRPNLTFSTLTVSNMSPEDSSIYLCSVAGSGGYTFGSGTRLTVV.

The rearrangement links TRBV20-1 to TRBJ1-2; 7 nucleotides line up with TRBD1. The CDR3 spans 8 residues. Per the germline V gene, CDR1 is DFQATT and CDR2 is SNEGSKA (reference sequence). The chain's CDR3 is CRTGGYTF. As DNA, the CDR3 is TGCAGGACAGGGGGCTACACCTTC.

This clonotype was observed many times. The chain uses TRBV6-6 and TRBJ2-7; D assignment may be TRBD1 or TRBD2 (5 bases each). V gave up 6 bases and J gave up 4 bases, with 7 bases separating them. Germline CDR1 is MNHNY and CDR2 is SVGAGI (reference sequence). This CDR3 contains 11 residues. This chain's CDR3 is CASRGDYEQYF. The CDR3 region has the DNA TGTGCCAGCAGGGGGGATTACGAGCAGTACTTC.